This T cell receptor (beta chain) stems from a study of long-term antiretroviral therapy in people with HIV. Running of the v3.0 immunoSEQ assay took place at survey level. TCRdb's table, derived via immunoSEQ multiplex PCR, lists solely in-frame clones and lacks some. The sample records 25,000 to 30,000 clones, around 80% being singletons. V was clipped by 4 bases and J by 2 bases, with 11 bases between them. Germline V lookup: CDR1 KGHSH, CDR2 LQKENI. The length of the CDR3 is 14 residues. The rearrangement uses TRBV18 and TRBJ1-1; D not certain. This clonotype was obtained from a man between 18 and 29 years old with HIV. The material sequenced was unsorted PBMCs, taken 1.5 years before starting antiretroviral therapy. CDR3 region: CASSQTGVNTEAFF. The CDR3 region has the DNA TGTGCCAGCTCACAAACCGGGGTTAACACTGAAGCTTTCTTT.